In its sample, the clone carrying this TCR beta chain was seen a few times. Its matching antigen is unknown. This sample includes further DNA sequences coding for the same CDR3. V lost 6 bases and J lost 1, with 11 bases in between. The CDR3 length is 14 residues. Germline lookup yields CDR1 MDHEN and CDR2 SYDVKM. This sample is drawn from a study of beta chain features in type 1 diabetes. What was sequenced were expressed TCRB transcripts, since all of the isolated RNA had been reverse transcribed. Here immunoSEQ multiplex PCR was the method, and the copy in TCRdb shows in-frame clones only, minus some. The sample shows 680,000 or so clones, around 15% of them seen only once. Study-wide points: Type 1 diabetes patients had moderately but significantly shorter TCRB CDR3s in all four CD4+ subsets. Healthy donors had naive, central memory and Treg TCRB repertoires that appeared less similar than those seen among patients.

Sequencing used naive CD4+ T cells from blood. The chain joins TRBV28 to TRBJ2-3, with a tentative D call TRBD2 (6 bases). This receptor was obtained from a man aged 18 to 35 in good health. The CDR3 loop reads CASSLGGGTDTQYF. CDR3 coding DNA: TGTGCCAGCAGCCTCGGGGGTGGCACAGATACGCAGTATTTT. Looking up the rest from reference TRBV28 and TRBJ2-3 gives the full variable domain: DVKVTQSSRYLVKRTGEKVFLECVQDMDHENMFWYRQDPGLGLRLIYFSYDVKMKEKGDIPEGYSVSREKKERFSLILESASTNQTSMYLCASSLGGGTDTQYFGPGTRLTVL.